This T cell receptor (beta chain) was observed in a study of T cells in localized non-small cell lung cancer. Clones were sequenced by immunoSEQ multiplex PCR, and TCRdb holds only the in-frame ones, with some missing. The sample lists approximately 35,000 clones; around 90% were seen once. The sequencing used peripheral blood mononuclear cells, collected before any cancer treatment. The receptor's source is a female donor over 55 with stage II lung adenocarcinoma.

The CDR3 DNA sequence: TGTGCCAGTAATCAGGTACACATGAACACTGAAGCTTTCTTT. Translation: CASNQVHMNTEAFF. J is TRBJ1-1 and V is TRBV19; D is undetermined. Between the trimmed V and J ends, which lost 7 bases and 0 bases, there was a span of 12 bases. CDR1 and CDR2 from the germline V gene are LNHDA and SQIVND (reference sequence). The CDR3 sequence is 14 residues long.